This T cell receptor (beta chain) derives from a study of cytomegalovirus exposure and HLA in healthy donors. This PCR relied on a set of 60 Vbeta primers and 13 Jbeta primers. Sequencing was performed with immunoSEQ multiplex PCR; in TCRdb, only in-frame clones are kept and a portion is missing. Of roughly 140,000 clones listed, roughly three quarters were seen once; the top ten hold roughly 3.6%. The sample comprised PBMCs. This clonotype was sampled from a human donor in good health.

The CDR3 reads CATAAGGDDEKLFF. CDR3 nucleotide sequence: TGTGCCACGGCCGCAGGGGGCGACGATGAAAAACTGTTTTTT. V usage is TRBV15 and J usage is TRBJ1-4, with TRBD1 identical over 8 bases. The germline CDR1 and CDR2 sequences are LNHNV and YYDKDF (reference sequence). After removal of 9 bases from V and 6 bases from J, the junction contained 9 bases not matched to a gene. This CDR3 is 14 amino acids long.